This T cell receptor beta chain was sequenced during a study of cytomegalovirus exposure and HLA in healthy donors. Across the study: Approximately 77 million unique TCRs from HLA-typed donors were held in an early release of data. Study-level results: On later analysis, the bulk of CMV-associated TCR beta chains appeared to be HLA-restricted. Cytomegalovirus association was listed for about 180 TCR beta chains. With later analysis, a missense DCLRE1C variant became linked to TCR beta V- and J-gene trimming.

This clone has more than one count but fewer than ten. Antigen: not known. The PCR had 60 Vbeta and 13 Jbeta primers. The repertoire was sequenced with immunoSEQ multiplex PCR; TCRdb's copy has only in-frame clones and lacks some. The sample has around 93,000 clones; approximately 80% are singletons. This clonotype was sampled from a man aged 25 to 40 in good health and CMV-seropositive. Source material: PBMCs.

CDR3 sequence (DNA): TGTGCCAGCAGCTTATTAGCCATGAACACTGAAGCTTTCTTT. Its protein is CASSLLAMNTEAFF. The rearrangement links TRBV7-8 to TRBJ1-1, with D unclear. V was clipped by 2 bases and J by 0 bases, with 7 bases between them. From germline, CDR1 is SGHVS and CDR2 FQNEAQ. CDR3 size: 14 residues.